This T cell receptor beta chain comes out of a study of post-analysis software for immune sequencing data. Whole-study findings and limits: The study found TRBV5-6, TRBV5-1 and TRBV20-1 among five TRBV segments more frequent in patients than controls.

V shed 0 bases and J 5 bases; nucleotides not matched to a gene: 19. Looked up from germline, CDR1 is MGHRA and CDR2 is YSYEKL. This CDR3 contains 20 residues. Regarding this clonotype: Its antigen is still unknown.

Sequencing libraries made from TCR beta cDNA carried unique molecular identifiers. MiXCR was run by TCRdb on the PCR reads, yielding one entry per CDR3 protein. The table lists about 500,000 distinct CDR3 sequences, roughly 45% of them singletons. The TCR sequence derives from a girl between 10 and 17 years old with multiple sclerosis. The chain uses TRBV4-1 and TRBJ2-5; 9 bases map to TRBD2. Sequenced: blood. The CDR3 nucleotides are TGCGCCAGCAGCCAAGATGAAAAACGTAGCGGGAGCCAAATTCGGGAGACCCAGTACTTC. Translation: CASSQDEKRSGSQIRETQYF.